The present entry profiles one TCR beta chain with its context. Its cognate antigen has yet to be identified. Base-call qualities are not available, and no considerably larger clone is one nucleotide away. This sample is part of a study of spatial heterogeneity in lung cancer (dated by TCRdb to about 2019). About the study as a whole: Beta-chain transcripts were consistently detected in greater numbers than alpha-chain transcripts, which likely reflects a higher abundance of beta-chain transcripts. In the raw uncorrected reads, each unique combination of TCR and UMI appeared more than ten times on average. TCR alpha and beta repertoires were quantitatively compared across multiple tumor regions, matched nontumor lung and blood in non-small cell lung cancer. The study linked features of the TCR repertoire to counts of nonsynonymous mutations, which were determined by whole-exome sequencing of tumor tissue. Both alpha and beta chains were TCR-sequenced in about 240 tumor regions, approximately 68 matched nontumor lung samples and approximately 50 PBMC samples obtained at surgery.

The CDR3 runs 14 amino acids, cysteine and phenylalanine included. Only CDR3 DNA remains: 42 bases, in frame from the first base. A distance of 11 bases separates the germline ends of V and J, which lose 5 bases and 1 base respectively. CDR1 and CDR2 are drawn from the germline V gene: SGHTA, FQGTGA. General study outcomes and caveats: Ubiquitous expanded tumor TCRs were found in blood more often at tumor resection than at routine follow-up. Additional single-cell paired TCR alpha and beta sequencing was considered necessary to confirm, at a functional level, the hypothesis that regional TCRs recognize regional mutations.

The library relied on 5' RACE. Sequenced using a NextSeq 500. The TCR library protocol attached a unique molecular identifier to each TCR cDNA molecule to allow correction of PCR and sequencing errors. Per the original workflow: TCR identification, UMI-based error correction and CDR3 extraction were performed with Decombinator tools. TCRs above a frequency of 2 per 1,000, corresponding to the top 1% of the tumor frequency distribution, were defined as expanded. Renyi diversity was calculated using the R vegan package after each repertoire was subsampled 100 times to 5,000 TCRs. CDR3 similarity networks were built from amino acid triplet string-kernel similarity, with CDR3s being connected when pairwise similarity was above 0.82. The public reads were reprocessed in TCRdb via fastp at Q25 and MiXCR, keeping in-frame beta chains. Records with the same CDR3 protein are collapsed into one entry carrying the most frequent genes and DNA. The V and J calls and clone size are TCRdb's, not the authors'. The sample data list about 36,000 distinct CDR3 sequences, and roughly 5% of these were observed just once. 29% of the sample belongs to the ten largest clones.

The time point label of this sample denotes: sample taken at primary tumor resection. Without any cell sorting, TCR sequencing was performed on whole RNA extracted either from tumor and nontumor lung tissue or from cryopreserved PBMC samples. Donors were 72 patients with early-stage, untreated non-small cell lung cancer from the lung TRACERx cohort. Only patients with enough RNA available from two or more tumor regions were chosen for TCR sequencing. This specimen was PBMCs, taken at surgery. This clonotype originated in a female donor with early-stage non-small cell lung cancer. The sequence is built from TRBV7-3 and TRBJ1-1; TRBD1 is perhaps the D gene, given 5 matching bases. In nucleotides, the sequence is TGTGCCAGCAGCCAAGGACACTCGAACACTGAAGCTTTCTTT. It specifies CASSQGHSNTEAFF. Full variable domain (CDR3 extended with the reference TRBV7-3 and TRBJ1-1 proteins): GAGVSQTPSNKVTEKGKYVELRCDPISGHTALYWYRQSLGQGPEFLIYFQGTGAADDSGLPNDRFFAVRPEGSVSTLKIQRTERGDSAVYLCASSQGHSNTEAFFGQGTRLTVV.